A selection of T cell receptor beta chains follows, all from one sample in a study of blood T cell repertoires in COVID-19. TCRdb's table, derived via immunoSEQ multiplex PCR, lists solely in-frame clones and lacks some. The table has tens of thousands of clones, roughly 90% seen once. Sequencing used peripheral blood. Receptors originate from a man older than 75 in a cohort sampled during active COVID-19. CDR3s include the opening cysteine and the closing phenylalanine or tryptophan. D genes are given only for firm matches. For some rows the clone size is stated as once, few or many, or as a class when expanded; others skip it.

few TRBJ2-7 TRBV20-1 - CSASPRSGTLGGEQYF TGCAGTGCTAGTCCCCGCTCCGGGACCTTAGGGGGAGAGCAGTACTTC
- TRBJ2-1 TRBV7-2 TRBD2 CASSQVSGLSYNEQFF TGTGCCAGCAGCCAGGTATCGGGACTATCCTACAATGAGCAGTTCTTC
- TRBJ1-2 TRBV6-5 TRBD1 CASTSEWTGVGYTF TGTGCCAGCACCTCCGAGTGGACAGGGGTCGGCTACACCTTC
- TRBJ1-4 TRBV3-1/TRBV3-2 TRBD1 CASSQGQGSEKLFF TGTGCCAGCAGCCAAGGACAGGGATCTGAAAAACTGTTTTTT
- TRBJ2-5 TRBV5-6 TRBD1 CASSPHRGPPQETQYF TGTGCCAGCAGCCCGCACAGGGGGCCCCCACAAGAGACCCAGTACTTC
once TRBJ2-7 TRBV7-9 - CASIPLGVNEQYF TGTGCCAGCATCCCATTGGGAGTGAACGAGCAGTACTTC
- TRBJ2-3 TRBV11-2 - CASRGPGSTDTQYF TGTGCCAGCAGGGGGCCAGGTAGCACAGATACGCAGTATTTT
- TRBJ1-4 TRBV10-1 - CASSAGEREKLFF TGCGCCAGCAGTGCAGGGGAGCGGGAAAAACTGTTTTTT
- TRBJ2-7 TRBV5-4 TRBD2 CASSTLAGEAYEQYF TGTGCCAGCAGCACGCTAGCGGGAGAGGCCTACGAGCAGTACTTC
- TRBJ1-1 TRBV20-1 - CSARRNTEAFF TGCAGTGCTAGGAGGAACACTGAAGCTTTCTTT
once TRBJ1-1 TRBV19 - CASRSGGGKPEAFF TGTGCCAGTAGATCCGGGGGGGGAAAACCTGAAGCTTTCTTT
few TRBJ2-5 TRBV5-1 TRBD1 CASSRDSNQETQYF TGCGCCAGCAGCCGGGACAGCAACCAAGAGACCCAGTACTTC
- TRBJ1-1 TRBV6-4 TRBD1 CASSQEGQGTTEAFF TGTGCCAGCAGCCAAGAAGGACAGGGAACCACTGAAGCTTTCTTT
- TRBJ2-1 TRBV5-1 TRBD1 CASSLLQGAYNEQFF TGCGCCAGCAGCCTCCTACAGGGGGCCTACAATGAGCAGTTCTTC
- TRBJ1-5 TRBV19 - CASSMRDNQPQHF TGTGCCAGTAGTATGAGGGACAATCAGCCCCAGCATTTT
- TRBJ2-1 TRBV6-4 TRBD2 CASSDSWRGVYNEQFF TGTGCCAGCAGTGACTCTTGGCGGGGGGTCTACAATGAGCAGTTCTTC
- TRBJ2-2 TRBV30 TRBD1 CAWRGTGGTGELFF TGTGCCTGGAGAGGGACAGGGGGCACCGGGGAGCTGTTTTTT
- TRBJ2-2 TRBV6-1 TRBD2 CASSEERAGVTGELFF TGTGCCAGCAGTGAAGAGCGGGCGGGAGTCACCGGGGAGCTGTTTTTT
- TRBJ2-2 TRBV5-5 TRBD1 CASSWTGVGTGELFF TGTGCCAGCAGCTGGACAGGGGTTGGCACCGGGGAGCTGTTTTTT
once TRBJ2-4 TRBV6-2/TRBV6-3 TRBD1 CASSYIGTATAKNIQYF TGTGCCAGCAGTTACATCGGGACAGCGACAGCCAAAAACATTCAGTACTTC
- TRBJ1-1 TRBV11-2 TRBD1 CASSRDRGNEAFF TGTGCCAGCAGCCGCGACAGGGGTAACGAAGCTTTCTTT
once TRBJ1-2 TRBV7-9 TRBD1 CASSLEQGYGYTF TGTGCCAGCAGCTTAGAACAGGGGTATGGCTACACCTTC
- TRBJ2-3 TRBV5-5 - CASSFGASEQQTQYF TGTGCCAGCAGCTTTGGAGCTAGCGAGCAGCAGACGCAGTATTTT
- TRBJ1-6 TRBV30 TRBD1 CAWSRGQVYNSPLHF TGTGCCTGGAGCCGAGGACAGGTTTATAATTCACCCCTCCACTTT
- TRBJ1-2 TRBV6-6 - CASSYGGGYTF TGTGCCAGCAGTTACGGGGGGGGCTACACCTTC
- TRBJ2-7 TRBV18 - CASSWGVGNYEQYF TGTGCCAGCTCTTGGGGAGTCGGGAACTACGAGCAGTACTTC
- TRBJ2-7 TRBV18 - CASSPTESYEQYF TGTGCCAGCTCACCGACAGAATCCTACGAGCAGTACTTC
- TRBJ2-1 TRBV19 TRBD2 CASSIGTSGTYNEQFF TGTGCCAGTAGTATCGGGACTAGCGGGACCTACAATGAGCAGTTCTTC
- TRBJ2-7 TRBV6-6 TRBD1 CASRAPGQGLGEQYF TGTGCCAGCAGGGCCCCCGGACAGGGCTTAGGCGAGCAGTACTTC
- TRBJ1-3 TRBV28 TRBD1 CASRGQGVGNTIYF TGTGCCAGCAGGGGACAGGGGGTTGGAAACACCATATATTTT